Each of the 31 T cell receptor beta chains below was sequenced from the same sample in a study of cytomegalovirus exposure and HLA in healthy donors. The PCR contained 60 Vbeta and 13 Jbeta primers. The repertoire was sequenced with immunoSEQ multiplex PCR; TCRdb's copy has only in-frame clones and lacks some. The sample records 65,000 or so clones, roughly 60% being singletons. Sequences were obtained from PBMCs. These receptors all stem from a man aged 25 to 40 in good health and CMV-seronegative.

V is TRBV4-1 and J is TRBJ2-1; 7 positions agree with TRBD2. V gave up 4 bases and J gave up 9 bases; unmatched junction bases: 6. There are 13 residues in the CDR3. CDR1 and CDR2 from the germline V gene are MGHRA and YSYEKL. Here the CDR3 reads CASSPLPGGEQFF. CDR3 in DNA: TGCGCCAGCAGCCCCCTACCGGGGGGTGAGCAGTTCTTC.

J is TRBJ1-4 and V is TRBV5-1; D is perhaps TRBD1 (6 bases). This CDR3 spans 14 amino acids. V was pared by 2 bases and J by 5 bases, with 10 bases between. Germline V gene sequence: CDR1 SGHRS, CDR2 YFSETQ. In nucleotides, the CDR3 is TGCGCCAGCAGCTTACGCCAGGGGAATGAAAAACTGTTTTTT. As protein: CASSLRQGNEKLFF.

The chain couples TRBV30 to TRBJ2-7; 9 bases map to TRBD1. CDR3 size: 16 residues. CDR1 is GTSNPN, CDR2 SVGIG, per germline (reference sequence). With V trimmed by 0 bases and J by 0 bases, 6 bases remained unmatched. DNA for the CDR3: TGTGCCTGGAGTGTACCAGGGACAGGGAGCTCCTACGAGCAGTACTTC. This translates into CAWSVPGTGSSYEQYF.

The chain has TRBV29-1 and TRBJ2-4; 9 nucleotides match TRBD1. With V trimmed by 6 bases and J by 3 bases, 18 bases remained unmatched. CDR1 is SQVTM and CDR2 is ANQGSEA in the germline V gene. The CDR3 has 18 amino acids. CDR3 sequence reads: CSVAAGTGRWDGKNIQYF. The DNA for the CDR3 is TGCAGCGTAGCGGCCGGGACAGGGAGGTGGGACGGCAAAAACATTCAGTACTTC.

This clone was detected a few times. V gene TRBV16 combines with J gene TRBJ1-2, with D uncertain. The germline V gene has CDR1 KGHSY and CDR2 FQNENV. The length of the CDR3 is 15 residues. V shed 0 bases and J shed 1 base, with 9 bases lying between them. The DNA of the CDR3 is TGTGCCAGCAGCCAATCGAGGAGTCTTAACTATGGCTACACCTTC. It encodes CASSQSRSLNYGYTF.

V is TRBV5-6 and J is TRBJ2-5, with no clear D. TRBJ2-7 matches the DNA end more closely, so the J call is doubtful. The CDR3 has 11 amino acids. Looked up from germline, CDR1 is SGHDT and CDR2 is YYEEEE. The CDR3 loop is CASSHSYEQYF. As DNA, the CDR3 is TGTGCCAGCAGCCACAGCTACGAGCAGTACTTC.

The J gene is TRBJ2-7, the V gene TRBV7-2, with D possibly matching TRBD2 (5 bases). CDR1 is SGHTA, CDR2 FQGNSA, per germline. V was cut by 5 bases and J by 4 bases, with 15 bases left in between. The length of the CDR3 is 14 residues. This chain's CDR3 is CASSVGLLGYEQYF. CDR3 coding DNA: TGTGCCAGCAGCGTCGGACTCCTCGGGTACGAGCAGTACTTC. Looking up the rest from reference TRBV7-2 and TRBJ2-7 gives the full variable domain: GAGVSQSPSNKVTEKGKDVELRCDPISGHTALYWYRQSLGQGLEFLIYFQGNSAPDKSGLPSDRFSAERTGGSVSTLTIQRTQQEDSAVYLCASSVGLLGYEQYFGPGTRLTVT.

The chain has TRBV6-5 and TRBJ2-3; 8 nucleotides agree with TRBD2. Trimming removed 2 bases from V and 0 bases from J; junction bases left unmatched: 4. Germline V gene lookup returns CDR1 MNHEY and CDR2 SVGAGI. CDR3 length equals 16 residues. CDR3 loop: CASSYLGGVSTDTQYF. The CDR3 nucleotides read TGTGCCAGCAGTTACCTCGGGGGGGTGAGCACAGATACGCAGTATTTT.

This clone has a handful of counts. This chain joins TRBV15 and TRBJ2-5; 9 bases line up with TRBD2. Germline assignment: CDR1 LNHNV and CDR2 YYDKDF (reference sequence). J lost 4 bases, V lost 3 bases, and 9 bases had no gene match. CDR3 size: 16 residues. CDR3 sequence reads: CATSSGLAGRRETQYF. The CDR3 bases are TGTGCCACCAGCAGCGGGCTAGCGGGGAGGAGAGAGACCCAGTACTTC.

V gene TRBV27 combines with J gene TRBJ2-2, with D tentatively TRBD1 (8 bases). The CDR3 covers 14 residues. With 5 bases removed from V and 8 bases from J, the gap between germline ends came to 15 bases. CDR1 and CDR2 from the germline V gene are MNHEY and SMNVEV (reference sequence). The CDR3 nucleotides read TGTGCCAGCAGTGCTGGACAGGGACTAGGGGAGCTGTTTTTT. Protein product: CASSAGQGLGELFF.

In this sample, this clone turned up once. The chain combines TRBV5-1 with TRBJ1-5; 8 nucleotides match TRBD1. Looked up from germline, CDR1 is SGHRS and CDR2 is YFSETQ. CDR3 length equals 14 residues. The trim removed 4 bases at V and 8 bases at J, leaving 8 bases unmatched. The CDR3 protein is CASSATGAGEPQHF. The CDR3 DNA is TGCGCCAGCAGCGCGACAGGGGCGGGGGAGCCCCAGCATTTT.

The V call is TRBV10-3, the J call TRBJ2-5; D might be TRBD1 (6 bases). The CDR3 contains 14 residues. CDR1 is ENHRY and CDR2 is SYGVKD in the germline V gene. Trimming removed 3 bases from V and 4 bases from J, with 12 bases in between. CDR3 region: CAISEGIGGETQYF. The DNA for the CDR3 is TGTGCCATCAGTGAAGGTATAGGGGGAGAGACCCAGTACTTC.

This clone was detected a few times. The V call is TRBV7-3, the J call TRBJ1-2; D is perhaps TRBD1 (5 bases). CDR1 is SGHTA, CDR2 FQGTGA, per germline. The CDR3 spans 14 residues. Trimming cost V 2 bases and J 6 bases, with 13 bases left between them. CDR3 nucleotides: TGTGCCAGCAGCTTAGGGCAGGGTCGGGATGGCTACACCTTC. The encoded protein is CASSLGQGRDGYTF.

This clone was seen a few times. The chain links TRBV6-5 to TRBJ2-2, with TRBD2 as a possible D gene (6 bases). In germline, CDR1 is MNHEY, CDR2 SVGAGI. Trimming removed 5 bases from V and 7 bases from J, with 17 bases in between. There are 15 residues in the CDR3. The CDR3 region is CASSRLVVLGGELFF. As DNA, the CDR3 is TGTGCCAGCAGTAGACTAGTTGTGTTGGGCGGGGAGCTGTTTTTT.

DNA of the CDR3: TGTGCCAGCAGACTCGGGACTAGCGGCTCCTACGAGCAGTACTTC. Amino acids: CASRLGTSGSYEQYF. The rearrangement joins TRBV6-5 to TRBJ2-7, with 11 bases identical to TRBD2. Germline trimming cut 6 bases from V and 0 bases from J; bases unmatched to any gene: 4. The CDR3 totals 15 residues. Germline lookup yields CDR1 MNHEY and CDR2 SVGAGI.

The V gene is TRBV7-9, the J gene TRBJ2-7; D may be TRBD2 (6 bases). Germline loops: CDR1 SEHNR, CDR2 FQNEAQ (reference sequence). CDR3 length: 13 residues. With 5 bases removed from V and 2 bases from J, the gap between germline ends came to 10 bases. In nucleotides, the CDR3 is TGTGCCAGCAGCGGGGGGTCTACCTACGAGCAGTACTTC. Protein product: CASSGGSTYEQYF. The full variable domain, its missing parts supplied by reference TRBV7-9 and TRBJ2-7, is DTGVSQNPRHKITKRGQNVTFRCDPISEHNRLYWYRQTLGQGPEFLTYFQNEAQLEKSRLLSDRFSAERPKGSFSTLEIQRTEQGDSAMYLCASSGGSTYEQYFGPGTRLTVT.

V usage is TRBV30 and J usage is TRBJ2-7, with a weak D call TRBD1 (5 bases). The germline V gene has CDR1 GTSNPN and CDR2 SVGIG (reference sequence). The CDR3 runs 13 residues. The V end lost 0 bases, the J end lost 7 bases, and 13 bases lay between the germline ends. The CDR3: CAWSVEGVGEQYF. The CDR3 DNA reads TGTGCCTGGAGTGTCGAAGGGGTAGGTGAGCAGTACTTC.

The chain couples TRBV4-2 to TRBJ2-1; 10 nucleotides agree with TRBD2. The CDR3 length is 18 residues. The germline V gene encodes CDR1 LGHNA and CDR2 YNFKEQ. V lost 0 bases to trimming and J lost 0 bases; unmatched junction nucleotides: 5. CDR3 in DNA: TGTGCCAGCAGCCAAGACTTAAGCGGGGGGGTCTCCTACAATGAGCAGTTCTTC. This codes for CASSQDLSGGVSYNEQFF.

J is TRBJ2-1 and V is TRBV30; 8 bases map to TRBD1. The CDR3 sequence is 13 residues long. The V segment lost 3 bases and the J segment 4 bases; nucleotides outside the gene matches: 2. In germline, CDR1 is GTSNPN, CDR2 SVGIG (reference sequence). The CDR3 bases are TGTGCCTGGAGCCGGGACAGGTACAATGAGCAGTTCTTC. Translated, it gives CAWSRDRYNEQFF.

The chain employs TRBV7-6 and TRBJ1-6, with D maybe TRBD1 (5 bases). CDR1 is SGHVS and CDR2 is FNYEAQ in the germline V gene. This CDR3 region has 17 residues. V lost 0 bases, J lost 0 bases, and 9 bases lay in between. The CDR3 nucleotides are TGTGCCAGCAGCTTAGCTGGGGGGAGCTCCTATAATTCACCCCTCCACTTT. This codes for CASSLAGGSSYNSPLHF.

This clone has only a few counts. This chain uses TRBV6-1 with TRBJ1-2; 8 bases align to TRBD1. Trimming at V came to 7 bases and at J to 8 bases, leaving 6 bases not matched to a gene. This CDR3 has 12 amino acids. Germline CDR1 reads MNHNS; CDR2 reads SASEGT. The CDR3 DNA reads TGTGCCAGCACCTTGGACAGGGTAGGCTACACCTTC. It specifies CASTLDRVGYTF.

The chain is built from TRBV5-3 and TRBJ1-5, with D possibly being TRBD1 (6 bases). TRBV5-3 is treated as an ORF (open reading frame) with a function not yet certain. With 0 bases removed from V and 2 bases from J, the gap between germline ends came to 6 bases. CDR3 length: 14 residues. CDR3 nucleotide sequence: TGTGCCAGAAGCTTGGACAGGGGCAATCAGCCCCAGCATTTT. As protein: CARSLDRGNQPQHF.

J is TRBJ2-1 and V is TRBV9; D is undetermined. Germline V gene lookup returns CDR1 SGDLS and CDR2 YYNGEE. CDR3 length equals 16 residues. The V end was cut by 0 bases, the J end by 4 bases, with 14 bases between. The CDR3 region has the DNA TGTGCCAGCAGCGTAGGTTTAGCTGCTCGGTACAATGAGCAGTTCTTC. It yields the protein CASSVGLAARYNEQFF. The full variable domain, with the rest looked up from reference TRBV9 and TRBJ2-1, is DSGVTQTPKHLITATGQRVTLRCSPRSGDLSVYWYQQSLDQGLQFLIQYYNGEERAKGNILERFSAQQFPDLHSELNLSSLELGDSALYFCASSVGLAARYNEQFFGPGTRLTVL.

Here the CDR3 DNA reads TGTGCCAGTCTCGCGGGCACATCCTACGAGCAGTACTTC. This encodes CASLAGTSYEQYF. The chain couples TRBV2 to TRBJ2-7; weak D call: TRBD2 (5 bases). Trimming shortened V by 9 bases and J by 1 base, and 13 bases separated the two germline ends. The CDR3 extends over 13 amino acids. Germline V lookup: CDR1 SNHLY, CDR2 FYNNEI.

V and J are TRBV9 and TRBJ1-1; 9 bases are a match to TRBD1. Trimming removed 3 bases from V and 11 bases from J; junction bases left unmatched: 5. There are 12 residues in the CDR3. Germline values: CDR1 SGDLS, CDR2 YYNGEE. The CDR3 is CASSATGGGAFF. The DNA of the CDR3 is TGTGCCAGCAGCGCTACAGGGGGCGGGGCTTTCTTT.

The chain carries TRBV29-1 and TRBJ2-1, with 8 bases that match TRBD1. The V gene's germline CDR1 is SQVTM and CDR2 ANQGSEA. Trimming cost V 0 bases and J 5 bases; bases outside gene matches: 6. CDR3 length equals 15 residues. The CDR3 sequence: CSVEDGQGADNEQFF. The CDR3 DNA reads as TGCAGCGTTGAAGATGGTCAGGGGGCCGACAATGAGCAGTTCTTC.

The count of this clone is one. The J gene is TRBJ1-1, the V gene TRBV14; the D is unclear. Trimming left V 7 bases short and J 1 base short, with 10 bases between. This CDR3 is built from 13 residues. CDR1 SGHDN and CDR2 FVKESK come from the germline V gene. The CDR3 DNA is TGTGCCAGCACGCCGCTGAGGAACACTGAAGCTTTCTTT. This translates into CASTPLRNTEAFF.

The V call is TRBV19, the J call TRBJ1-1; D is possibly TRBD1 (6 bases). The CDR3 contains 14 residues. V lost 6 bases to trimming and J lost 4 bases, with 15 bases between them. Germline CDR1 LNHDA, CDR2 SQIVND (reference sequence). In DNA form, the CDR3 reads TGTGCCAGTAGCAAACAGGGTGAGGGCACTGAAGCTTTCTTT. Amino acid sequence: CASSKQGEGTEAFF. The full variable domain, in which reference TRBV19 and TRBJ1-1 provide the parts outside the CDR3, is DGGITQSPKYLFRKEGQNVTLSCEQNLNHDAMYWYRQDPGQGLRLIYYSQIVNDFQKGDIAEGYSVSREKKESFPLTVTSAQKNPTAFYLCASSKQGEGTEAFFGQGTRLTVV.

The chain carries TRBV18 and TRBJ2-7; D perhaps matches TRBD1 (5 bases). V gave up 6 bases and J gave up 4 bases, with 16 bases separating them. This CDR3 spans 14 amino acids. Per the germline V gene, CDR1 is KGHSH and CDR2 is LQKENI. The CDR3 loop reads CASSDSHNPYEQYF. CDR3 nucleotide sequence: TGTGCCAGCTCCGACAGCCATAACCCATACGAGCAGTACTTC. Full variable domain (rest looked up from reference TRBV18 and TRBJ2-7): NAGVMQNPRHLVRRRGQEARLRCSPMKGHSHVYWYRQLPEEGLKFMVYLQKENIIDESGMPKERFSAEFPKEGPSILRIQQVVRGDSAAYFCASSDSHNPYEQYFGPGTRLTVT.

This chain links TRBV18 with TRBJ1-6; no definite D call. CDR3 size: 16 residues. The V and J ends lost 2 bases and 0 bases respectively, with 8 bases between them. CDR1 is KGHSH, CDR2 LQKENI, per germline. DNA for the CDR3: TGTGCCAGCTCACCAACAGCCAGCTCCTATAATTCACCCCTCCACTTT. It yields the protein CASSPTASSYNSPLHF.

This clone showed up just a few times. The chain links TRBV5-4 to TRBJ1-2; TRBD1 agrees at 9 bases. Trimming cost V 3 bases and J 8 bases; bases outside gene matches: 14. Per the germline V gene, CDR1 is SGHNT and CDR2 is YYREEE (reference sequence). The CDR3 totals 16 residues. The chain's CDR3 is CASSSHRQGDYKGYTF. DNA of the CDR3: TGTGCCAGCAGCTCCCATCGACAGGGGGATTATAAGGGCTACACCTTC.